Each of the 21 T cell receptor beta chains below was sequenced from the same sample in a study of T cell changes during pregnancy in multiple sclerosis. Sequencing was performed with immunoSEQ multiplex PCR; in TCRdb, only in-frame clones are kept and a portion is missing. In the table there are 40,000 or so clones, about 88% of which are singletons. The sequences come from CD8+ T cells from peripheral blood mononuclear cells, collected in the first trimester of pregnancy. These receptors came from a female donor with multiple sclerosis, enrolled in a pregnancy study.

The chain employs TRBV2 and TRBJ2-1; 12 positions agree with TRBD2. Germline trimming cut 8 bases from V and 4 bases from J; bases unmatched to any gene: 6. CDR1 SNHLY and CDR2 FYNNEI come from the germline V gene. The CDR3 is made up of 15 amino acids. The CDR3 spells CASDRTSGKYNEQFF. For the CDR3, the DNA is TGTGCCAGCGACCGGACTAGCGGGAAATACAATGAGCAGTTCTTC.

This clone is a singleton in its sample. This chain uses TRBV7-2 with TRBJ1-6, with D possibly matching TRBD1 (6 bases). The CDR3 runs to 17 residues. The germline V gene encodes CDR1 SGHTA and CDR2 FQGNSA. The V end was cut by 4 bases, the J end by 0 bases, with 13 bases between. This CDR3 is CASSSGTKSSYNSPLHF. CDR3 DNA: TGTGCCAGCAGCTCCGGGACAAAGAGCTCCTATAATTCACCCCTCCACTTT.

CDR3 DNA: TGTGCCAGCAGCCAAGACACGTTAGGCGGTGAAGCTTTCTTT. Amino acids: CASSQDTLGGEAFF. V and J are TRBV4-2 and TRBJ1-1; D is uncertain. The CDR3 is 14 residues long. V was clipped by 0 bases and J by 7 bases, with 12 bases between them. Germline lookup yields CDR1 LGHNA and CDR2 YNFKEQ.

The CDR3 is CASSEAPTGGRETQYF. The DNA of the CDR3 is TGTGCCAGCAGTGAAGCGCCGACAGGGGGCAGAGAGACCCAGTACTTC. The chain uses TRBV2 and TRBJ2-5; 10 bases fit TRBD1. Germline CDR1 reads SNHLY; CDR2 reads FYNNEI. V gave up 0 bases and J gave up 4 bases; unmatched junction bases: 5. The CDR3 consists of 16 residues.

This chain uses TRBV9 with TRBJ2-1; 8 bases match TRBD2. V dropped 10 bases and J dropped 6; count of bases not matched to a gene: 15. CDR1 and CDR2 (germline): SGDLS, YYNGEE. This CDR3 has 15 residues. The CDR3 is CAASPEPSGGNEQFF. The CDR3 DNA is TGTGCCGCATCTCCTGAACCAAGCGGGGGCAATGAGCAGTTCTTC. The full variable domain, with the rest looked up from reference TRBV9 and TRBJ2-1, is DSGVTQTPKHLITATGQRVTLRCSPRSGDLSVYWYQQSLDQGLQFLIQYYNGEERAKGNILERFSAQQFPDLHSELNLSSLELGDSALYFCAASPEPSGGNEQFFGPGTRLTVL.

The J gene is TRBJ2-5, the V gene TRBV21-1; the tabulated D call, TRBD2, remains unverified against the DNA. TRBV21-1 is annotated as a pseudogene. The CDR3 consists of 13 residues. The chain's CDR3 is CASSKRRVKTQYF. Here the CDR3 DNA reads TGTGCCAGCAGCAAAAGGAGGGTGAAGACCCAGTACTTC.

This clone was observed once. V gene TRBV7-6 combines with J gene TRBJ1-1; 11 nucleotides align to TRBD1. The CDR3 runs to 19 residues. CDR1 and CDR2 from the germline V gene are SGHVS and FNYEAQ. V dropped 1 base and J dropped 1; count of bases not matched to a gene: 11. The CDR3 bases are TGTGCCAGCAGCTTAGGGGGACAGGGGGTTACTCGGGCGAACACTGAAGCTTTCTTT. Its protein product is CASSLGGQGVTRANTEAFF.

The chain joins TRBV11-1 to TRBJ1-1; no reliable D call. The CDR3 covers 13 residues. Germline loops: CDR1 SGHAT, CDR2 FQDESV (reference sequence). Trimming pared 3 bases from V and 1 base from J, leaving 6 bases between. The CDR3 sequence: CASSLRRNTEAFF. The CDR3 nucleotides are TGTGCCAGCAGCTTGAGGAGGAACACTGAAGCTTTCTTT.

This clone was counted ten times or more. V gene TRBV6-1 combines with J gene TRBJ2-7; 8 bases map to TRBD1. V lost 2 bases to trimming and J lost 4 bases; unmatched junction nucleotides: 7. This CDR3 comprises 15 residues. Germline V gene lookup returns CDR1 MNHNS and CDR2 SASEGT. The CDR3 spells CASSESSGGPYEQYF. The CDR3 nucleotides are TGTGCCAGCAGTGAATCGTCAGGGGGCCCGTACGAGCAGTACTTC.

The gene calls are TRBV6-6 and TRBJ2-1; 8 bases are a match to TRBD2. The germline V gene has CDR1 MNHNY and CDR2 SVGAGI (reference sequence). The CDR3 runs to 15 residues. With 8 bases clipped from V and 9 bases from J, the junction kept 15 bases outside the gene matches. The CDR3, as DNA: TGTGCCAGCCCCCCTCAGCGGGGGAAATGGGGTGAGCAGTTCTTC. This gives the protein CASPPQRGKWGEQFF.

This chain uses TRBV29-1 with TRBJ2-2; perhaps TRBD1 as D (6 bases). The CDR3 is 14 amino acids. Deletions cut 4 bases from V and 1 base from J, with 10 bases between. Germline V gives CDR1 SQVTM, CDR2 ANQGSEA. The CDR3: CSVGDRLNTGELFF. The CDR3 DNA reads as TGCAGCGTTGGCGACAGGCTGAACACCGGGGAGCTGTTTTTT.

This chain joins TRBV7-3 and TRBJ2-1; the match to TRBD2 covers 14 bases. Germline V gene data show CDR1 as SGHTA and CDR2 as FQGTGA. This CDR3 is 16 amino acids long. The J segment lost 4 bases and the V segment lost 5 bases, leaving 4 bases of the junction unmatched. The CDR3 DNA reads TGTGCCAGCAGCCCCTGGACTAGCGGGGGGTACAATGAGCAGTTCTTC. Translated, it gives CASSPWTSGGYNEQFF.

J is TRBJ2-7 and V is TRBV5-8; TRBD1 matches 12 bases. V was clipped by 7 bases and J by 9 bases; unmatched bases: 14. Germline lookup yields CDR1 SGHTS and CDR2 YDEGEE. This CDR3 contains 15 residues. The CDR3: CASPTGTGGPLVQYF. CDR3 coding DNA: TGTGCCAGCCCCACCGGGACAGGGGGCCCTTTGGTGCAGTACTTC.

The rearrangement links TRBV6-1 to TRBJ2-7; perhaps TRBD1 as D (7 bases). The CDR3 has 14 residues. Germline-derived CDR1 and CDR2 are MNHNS and SASEGT. The V and J ends lost 9 bases and 7 bases respectively, with 22 bases between them. The CDR3 is CASKVGGAAGEQYF. DNA of the CDR3: TGTGCCAGTAAGGTAGGGGGCGCGGCGGGGGAGCAGTACTTC.

The rearrangement links TRBV27 to TRBJ2-1, with a weak D call TRBD2 (5 bases). V was shortened by 6 bases and J by 0 bases, with 9 bases between the two germline ends. CDR3 length equals 14 residues. Germline CDR1 reads MNHEY; CDR2 reads SMNVEV (reference sequence). For the CDR3, the DNA is TGTGCCAGCAGCAAGCGGAGCTCCTACAATGAGCAGTTCTTC. It yields the protein CASSKRSSYNEQFF.

The genes are TRBV6-5 and TRBJ2-7; TRBD1 agrees at 8 bases. The CDR3 has 14 residues. After removal of 4 bases from V and 0 bases from J, the junction contained 2 bases not matched to a gene. Per the germline V gene, CDR1 is MNHEY and CDR2 is SVGAGI. Written as DNA, the CDR3 is TGTGCCAGCAGTTTTGGGACAGGCTCCTACGAGCAGTACTTC. Translation gives CASSFGTGSYEQYF.

The V and J genes are TRBV19 and TRBJ2-7, with 9 bases fitting TRBD1. Germline loops: CDR1 LNHDA, CDR2 SQIVND (reference sequence). The CDR3 has 16 amino acids. With 5 bases clipped from V and 3 bases from J, the junction kept 11 bases outside the gene matches. The CDR3 DNA is TGTGCCAGTAGTCCCCCCGCCGGGACAGGGAGCTACGAGCAGTACTTC. Translated: CASSPPAGTGSYEQYF.

This clone was observed once. The rearrangement links TRBV6-1 to TRBJ2-7; 9 positions match TRBD1. Germline V gives CDR1 MNHNS, CDR2 SASEGT. The CDR3 is 17 amino acids. Trimming removed 4 bases from V and 3 bases from J; junction bases left unmatched: 13. In nucleotides, the CDR3 is TGTGCCAGCAGTGTCCGGACACTGGGACAGGGATTCTACGAGCAGTACTTC. Its translation is CASSVRTLGQGFYEQYF.

V gene TRBV4-3 combines with J gene TRBJ2-5; possible D gene TRBD1, 6 bases. The germline V gene encodes CDR1 LGHNA and CDR2 YSLEER. Trimming pared 1 base from V and 0 bases from J, leaving 24 bases between. The CDR3 has 20 residues. The CDR3 region is CASSQVVGHLPLFYQETQYF. The CDR3 coding sequence is TGCGCCAGCAGCCAAGTAGTGGGACACCTTCCTTTGTTTTACCAAGAGACCCAGTACTTC.

V gene TRBV5-4 combines with J gene TRBJ1-1, with unresolved D. CDR1 is SGHNT and CDR2 is YYREEE in the germline V gene (reference sequence). Deletions cut 1 base from V and 5 bases from J, with 15 bases between. This CDR3 is 15 amino acids long. CDR3 loop: CASSLYGERVTEAFF. CDR3 sequence (DNA): TGTGCCAGCAGCTTGTATGGGGAGAGGGTGACTGAAGCTTTCTTT.

Only a few counts were recorded for this clone. V gene TRBV12-5 combines with J gene TRBJ2-5; the D gene is possibly TRBD1 (6 bases). The CDR3 is 14 residues long. Germline CDR1 reads LGHNT; CDR2 reads FRNRAP. Trimming left V 6 bases short and J 5 bases short, with 16 bases between. The CDR3 region is CASGAGTRGETQYF. DNA for the CDR3: TGTGCTAGTGGCGCCGGGACCAGGGGTGAGACCCAGTACTTC.